This T cell receptor (beta chain) came from a study of blood T cell repertoires in COVID-19. Study overall: Italy, Spain and the United States were the sources of the convalescent and acute COVID-19 samples. PBMCs, B-cell-depleted T cells, or T cells provided the cDNA or gDNA that made up the material.

As originally analysed: Reference gene primer amplification yielded estimated nucleated cell counts. Measured with immunoSEQ multiplex PCR; TCRdb has only the in-frame clones, and not every one. V and J calls and clone size are those listed in that table; D and trimming were worked out from the DNA. The table records approximately 150,000 clones, approximately 87% of them present only once. V was cut by 1 base and J by 2 bases, with 9 bases left in between. The germline V gene has CDR1 SGHTA and CDR2 FQGNSA. The CDR3 spans 15 residues. This clonotype was obtained from a woman in her sixties or seventies with acute or convalescent COVID-19. Sample: peripheral blood. The genes are TRBV7-2 and TRBJ1-5; D is uncertain. CDR3 in amino acids: CASSLGQRGNQPQHF. CDR3 nucleotides: TGTGCCAGCAGCTTAGGTCAACGGGGCAATCAGCCCCAGCATTTT.